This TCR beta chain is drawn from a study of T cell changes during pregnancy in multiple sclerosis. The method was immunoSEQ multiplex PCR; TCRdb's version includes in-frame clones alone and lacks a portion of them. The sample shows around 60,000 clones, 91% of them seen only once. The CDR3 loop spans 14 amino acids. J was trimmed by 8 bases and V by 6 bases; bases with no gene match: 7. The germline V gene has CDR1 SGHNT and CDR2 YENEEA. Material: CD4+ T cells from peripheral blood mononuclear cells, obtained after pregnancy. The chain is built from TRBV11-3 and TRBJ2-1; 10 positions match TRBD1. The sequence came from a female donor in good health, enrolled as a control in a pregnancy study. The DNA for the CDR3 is TGTGCCAGCAGTAGGGACAGGGGCTTGCATGAGCAGTTCTTC. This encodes CASSRDRGLHEQFF.